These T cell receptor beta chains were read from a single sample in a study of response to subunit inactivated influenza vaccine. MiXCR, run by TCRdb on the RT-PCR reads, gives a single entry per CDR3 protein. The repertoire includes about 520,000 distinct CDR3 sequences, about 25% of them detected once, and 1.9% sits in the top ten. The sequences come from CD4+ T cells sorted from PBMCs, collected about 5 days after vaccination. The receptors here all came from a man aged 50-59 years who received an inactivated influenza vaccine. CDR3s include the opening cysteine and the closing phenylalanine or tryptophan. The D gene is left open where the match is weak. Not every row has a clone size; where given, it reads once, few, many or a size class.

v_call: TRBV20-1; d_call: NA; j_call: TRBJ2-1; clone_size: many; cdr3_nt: TGCAGTGCTAGAGATCCACAGTATTACAATGAGCAGTTCTTC; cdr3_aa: CSARDPQYYNEQFF
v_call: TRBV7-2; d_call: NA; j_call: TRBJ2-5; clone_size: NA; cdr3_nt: TGTGCCAGCAGCCGACAGTTTCAAGAGACCCAGTACTTC; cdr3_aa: CASSRQFQETQYF
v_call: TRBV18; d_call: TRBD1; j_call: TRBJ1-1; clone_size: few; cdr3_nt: TGTGCCAGCTCACCGGCCGGGACAGGGGTGGATGCTTTCTTT; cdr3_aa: CASSPAGTGVDAFF
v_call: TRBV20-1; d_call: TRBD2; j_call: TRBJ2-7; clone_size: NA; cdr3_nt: TGCAGTACGGACCGGGCTAGCGGTTCCTACGAGCAGTACTTC; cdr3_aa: CSTDRASGSYEQYF
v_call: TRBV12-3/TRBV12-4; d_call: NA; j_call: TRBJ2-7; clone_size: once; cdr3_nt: TGTGCCAGCAGTTTATCCGGCAGCAGGTCCTACGAGCAGTACTTC; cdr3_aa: CASSLSGSRSYEQYF
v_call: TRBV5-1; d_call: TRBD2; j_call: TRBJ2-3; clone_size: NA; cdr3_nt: TGCGCCAGCAGCACTCCGGGACTAGCGGTCACAGATACGCAGTATTTT; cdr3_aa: CASSTPGLAVTDTQYF
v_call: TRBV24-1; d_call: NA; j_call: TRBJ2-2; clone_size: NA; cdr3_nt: TGTGCCACCAGTGACTTTACAGGGACCGGGGAGCTGTTTTTT; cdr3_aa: CATSDFTGTGELFF
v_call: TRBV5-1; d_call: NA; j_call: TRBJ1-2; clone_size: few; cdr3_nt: TGCGCCAGCAGCTTGTCCAGCAGGGACTATGGCTACACCTTC; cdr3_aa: CASSLSSRDYGYTF
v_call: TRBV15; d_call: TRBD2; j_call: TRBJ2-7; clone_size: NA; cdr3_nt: TGTGCCACCAGCAGACCCTCTCTAGCGGGGGACTACGAGCAGTACTTC; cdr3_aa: CATSRPSLAGDYEQYF
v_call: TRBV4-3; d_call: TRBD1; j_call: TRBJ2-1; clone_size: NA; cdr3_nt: TGCGCCAGCAGCCAAGAGGTCCGGCCACAGGGGGCGAGGAACAATGAGCAGTTCTTC; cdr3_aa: CASSQEVRPQGARNNEQFF
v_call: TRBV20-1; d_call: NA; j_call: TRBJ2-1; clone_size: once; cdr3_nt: TGCGGGGGCGGAAGCGGGGCATACAATGAGCAGTTCTTC; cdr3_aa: CGGGSGAYNEQFF
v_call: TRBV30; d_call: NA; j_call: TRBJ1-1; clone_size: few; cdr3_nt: TGTGCCTGGAGTCCCGGACAGTTTGAAGCTTTCTTT; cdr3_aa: CAWSPGQFEAFF
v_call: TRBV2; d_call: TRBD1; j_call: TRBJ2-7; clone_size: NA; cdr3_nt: TGTGCCAGCAGTACAGGGGCCGTCACGGGGGAGCAGTACTTC; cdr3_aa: CASSTGAVTGEQYF
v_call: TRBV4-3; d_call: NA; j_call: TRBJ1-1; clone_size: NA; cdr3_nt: TGCGCCAGCAGCCAAGATTTTACAGATCTGAACACTGAAGCTTTCTTT; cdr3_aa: CASSQDFTDLNTEAFF
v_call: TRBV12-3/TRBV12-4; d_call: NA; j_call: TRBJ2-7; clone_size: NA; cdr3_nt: TGTGCCAGCAGAGGGACGGTCTCCTACGAGCAGTACTTC; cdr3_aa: CASRGTVSYEQYF
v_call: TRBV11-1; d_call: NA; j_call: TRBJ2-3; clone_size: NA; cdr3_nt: TGTGCCAGCAGCTTGGGCGTCTTGGATACGCAGTATTTT; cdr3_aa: CASSLGVLDTQYF
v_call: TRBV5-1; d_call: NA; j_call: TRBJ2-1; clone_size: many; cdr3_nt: TGCGCCAGCGCCGCAGGGTTCTCCTACAATGAGCAGTTCTTC; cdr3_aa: CASAAGFSYNEQFF
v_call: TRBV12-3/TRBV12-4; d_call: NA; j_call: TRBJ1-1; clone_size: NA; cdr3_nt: TGTGCCAGCAGTTTAAGCCATAAAGCTTTCTTT; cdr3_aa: CASSLSHKAFF
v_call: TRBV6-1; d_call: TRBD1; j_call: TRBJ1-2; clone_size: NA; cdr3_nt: TGTGCCAGCAGTGACGCCGGACAGGCGCCTAACTATGGCTACACCTTC; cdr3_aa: CASSDAGQAPNYGYTF
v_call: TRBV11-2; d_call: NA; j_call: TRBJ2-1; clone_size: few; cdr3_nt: TGTGCCAGCAGCTTAGTTGGGACTGCCTACAATGAGCAGTTCTTC; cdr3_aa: CASSLVGTAYNEQFF
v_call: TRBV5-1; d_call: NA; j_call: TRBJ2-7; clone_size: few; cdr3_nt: TGCGCCAGCAGCTTGGGCTTTGGCTCCTACGAGCAGTACTTC; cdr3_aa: CASSLGFGSYEQYF
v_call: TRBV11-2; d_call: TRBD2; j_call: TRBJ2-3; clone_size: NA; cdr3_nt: TGTGCCAGCAGCTTAGATAGTAGCGGGAGAGTGTCAGATACGCAGTATTTT; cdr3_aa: CASSLDSSGRVSDTQYF
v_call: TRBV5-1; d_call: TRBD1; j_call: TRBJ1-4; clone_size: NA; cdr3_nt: TGCGCCAGCAGCACAGGACAGGGATCTAATGAAAAACTGTTTTTT; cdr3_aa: CASSTGQGSNEKLFF